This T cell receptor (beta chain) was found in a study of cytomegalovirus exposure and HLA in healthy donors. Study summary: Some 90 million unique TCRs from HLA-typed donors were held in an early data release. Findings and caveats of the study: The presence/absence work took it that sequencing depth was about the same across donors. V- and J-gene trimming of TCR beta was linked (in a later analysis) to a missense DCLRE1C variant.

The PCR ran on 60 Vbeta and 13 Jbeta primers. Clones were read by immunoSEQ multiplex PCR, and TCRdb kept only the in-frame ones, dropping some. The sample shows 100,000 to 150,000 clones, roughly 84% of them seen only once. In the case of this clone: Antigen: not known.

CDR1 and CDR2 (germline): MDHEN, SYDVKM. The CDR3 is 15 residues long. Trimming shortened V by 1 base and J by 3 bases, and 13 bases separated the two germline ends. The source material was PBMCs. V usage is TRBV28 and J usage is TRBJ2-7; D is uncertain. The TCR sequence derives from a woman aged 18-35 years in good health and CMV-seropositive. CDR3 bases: TGTGCCAGCAGTTTATCGCGCACCCTATACTACGAGCAGTACTTC. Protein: CASSLSRTLYYEQYF.